What follows describes a single T cell receptor beta chain. Its antigen is not known. Uncontrolled infection, other autoimmune disease, pregnancy or lactation disqualified patients from enrolment. Diagnosis relied on clinical symptoms, serum thyroxine and TRAb, thyroid ultrasound and orbital computed tomography. RNA transcripts served as the template for amplifying TCR beta CDR3 regions. TCR CDR3 underwent first-round RT-PCR with the HTBI primer set. Each CDR3 protein gets one entry after TCRdb re-called the multiplex PCR reads with MiXCR. The sample contains hundreds of thousands of distinct CDR3 sequences, over 15% of which appear only once. This entry comes from a study of T cells in Graves' hyperthyroidism and ophthalmopathy. The CDR3 loop spans 16 amino acids. The V end lost 4 bases, the J end lost 1 base, and 14 bases lay between the germline ends. CDR1 and CDR2 from the germline V gene are LNHNV and YYDKDF (reference sequence).

Study results and caveats: Appearing also in blood were most of the thyroid clonotypes expanded above 0.001. Ophthalmopathy and stable hyperthyroidism were told apart by a 13 V-J model.

The sequence was obtained from a woman aged 18-29 years with Graves' hyperthyroidism. This chain joins TRBV15 and TRBJ1-3, with D possibly matching TRBD1 (6 bases). Sequences were obtained from blood. The CDR3 region has the DNA TGTGCCACCAGCATGGGCCCAGGGGCATCTGGAAACACCATATATTTT. Encoded protein: CATSMGPGASGNTIYF.